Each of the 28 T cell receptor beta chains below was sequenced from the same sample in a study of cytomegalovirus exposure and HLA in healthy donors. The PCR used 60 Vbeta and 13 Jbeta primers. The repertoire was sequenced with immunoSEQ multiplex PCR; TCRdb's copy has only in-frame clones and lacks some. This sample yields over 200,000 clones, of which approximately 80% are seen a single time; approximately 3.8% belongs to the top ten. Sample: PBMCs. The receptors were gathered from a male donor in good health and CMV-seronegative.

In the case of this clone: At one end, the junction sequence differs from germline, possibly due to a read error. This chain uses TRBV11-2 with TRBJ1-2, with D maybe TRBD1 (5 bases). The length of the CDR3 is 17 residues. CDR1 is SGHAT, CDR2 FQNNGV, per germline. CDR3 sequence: CASNLYWGGEGNYGYTF. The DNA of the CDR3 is TGTGCCAGCAACTTATACTGGGGGGGGGAGGGGAACTATGGCTACACCTTC.

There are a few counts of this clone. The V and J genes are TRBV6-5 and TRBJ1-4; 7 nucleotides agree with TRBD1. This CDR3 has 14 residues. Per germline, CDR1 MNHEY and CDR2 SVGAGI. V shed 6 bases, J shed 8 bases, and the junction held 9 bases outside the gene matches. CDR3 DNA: TGTGCCAGCAGCCACGACAGGGTCGAGGAAAAACTGTTTTTT. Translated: CASSHDRVEEKLFF.

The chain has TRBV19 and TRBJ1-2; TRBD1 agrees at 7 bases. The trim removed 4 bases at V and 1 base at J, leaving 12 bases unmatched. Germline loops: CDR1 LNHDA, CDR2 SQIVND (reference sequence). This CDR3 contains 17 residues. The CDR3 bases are TGTGCCAGTAGTAGGAGACCCCCGGGACAGCGTAACTATGGCTACACCTTC. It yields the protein CASSRRPPGQRNYGYTF.

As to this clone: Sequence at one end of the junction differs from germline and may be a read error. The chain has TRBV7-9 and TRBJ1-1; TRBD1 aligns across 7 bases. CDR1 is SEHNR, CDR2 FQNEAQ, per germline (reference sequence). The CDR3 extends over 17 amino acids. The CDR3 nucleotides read TGTTCCAGCAGCTTAGGGGGTAGGGGGCGATTGAACACTGAAGCTTTCTTT. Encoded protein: CSSSLGGRGRLNTEAFF. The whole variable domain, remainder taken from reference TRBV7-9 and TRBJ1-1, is DTGVSQNPRHKITKRGQNVTFRCDPISEHNRLYWYRQTLGQGPEFLTYFQNEAQLEKSRLLSDRFSAERPKGSFSTLEIQRTEQGDSAMYLCSSSLGGRGRLNTEAFFGQGTRLTVV.

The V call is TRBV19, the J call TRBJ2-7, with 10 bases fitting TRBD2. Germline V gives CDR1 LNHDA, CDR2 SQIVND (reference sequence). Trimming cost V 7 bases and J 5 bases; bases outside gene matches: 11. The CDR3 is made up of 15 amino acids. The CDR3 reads CASTPPGAGGNEQYF. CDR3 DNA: TGTGCCAGTACTCCTCCGGGAGCGGGAGGGAACGAGCAGTACTTC.

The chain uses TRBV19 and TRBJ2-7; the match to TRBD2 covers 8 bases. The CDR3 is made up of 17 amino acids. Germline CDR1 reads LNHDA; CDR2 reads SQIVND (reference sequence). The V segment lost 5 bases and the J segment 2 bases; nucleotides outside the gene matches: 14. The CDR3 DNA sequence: TGTGCCAGTAGTCCCCTAGCGGGCCCCGCCTCACCCTACGAGCAGTACTTC. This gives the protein CASSPLAGPASPYEQYF.

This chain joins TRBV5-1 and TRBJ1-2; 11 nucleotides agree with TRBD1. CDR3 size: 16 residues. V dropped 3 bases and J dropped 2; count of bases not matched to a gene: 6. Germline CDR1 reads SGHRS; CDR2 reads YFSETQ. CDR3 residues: CASSSLGTGGNYGYTF. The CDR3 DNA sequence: TGCGCCAGCAGCTCCCTAGGGACAGGGGGAAACTATGGCTACACCTTC.

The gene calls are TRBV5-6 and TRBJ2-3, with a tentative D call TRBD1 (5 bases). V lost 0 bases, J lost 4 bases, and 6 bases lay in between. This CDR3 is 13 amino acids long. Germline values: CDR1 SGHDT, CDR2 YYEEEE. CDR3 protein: CASSLVQADTQYF. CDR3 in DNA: TGTGCCAGCAGCTTGGTACAGGCAGATACGCAGTATTTT.

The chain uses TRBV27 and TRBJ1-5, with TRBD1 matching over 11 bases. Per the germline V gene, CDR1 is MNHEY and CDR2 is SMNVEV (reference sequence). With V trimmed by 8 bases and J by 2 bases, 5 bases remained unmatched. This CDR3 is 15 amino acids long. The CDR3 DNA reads TGTGCCAGCGGACAGGGGGCGCAGGGCAATCAGCCCCAGCATTTT. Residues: CASGQGAQGNQPQHF.

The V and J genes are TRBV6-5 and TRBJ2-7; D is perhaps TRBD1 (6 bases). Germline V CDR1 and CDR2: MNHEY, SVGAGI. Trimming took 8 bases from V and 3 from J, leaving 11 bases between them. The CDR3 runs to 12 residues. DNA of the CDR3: TGTGCCAGCTCGAACAGGGACTACGAGCAGTACTTC. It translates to CASSNRDYEQYF.

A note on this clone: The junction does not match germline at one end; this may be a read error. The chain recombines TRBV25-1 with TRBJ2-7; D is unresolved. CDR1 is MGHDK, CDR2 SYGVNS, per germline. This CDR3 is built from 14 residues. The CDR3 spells CASSEYRRSARISF. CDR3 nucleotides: TGTGCCAGCAGTGAATATCGAAGAAGTGCTAGGATTTCGTTC.

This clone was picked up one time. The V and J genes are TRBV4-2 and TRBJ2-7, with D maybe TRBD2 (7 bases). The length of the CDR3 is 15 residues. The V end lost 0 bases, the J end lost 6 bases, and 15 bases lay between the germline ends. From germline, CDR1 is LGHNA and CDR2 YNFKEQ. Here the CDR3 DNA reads TGTGCCAGCAGCCAAGAGTCGGGGGGCGCGGGCGAGCAGTACTTC. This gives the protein CASSQESGGAGEQYF.

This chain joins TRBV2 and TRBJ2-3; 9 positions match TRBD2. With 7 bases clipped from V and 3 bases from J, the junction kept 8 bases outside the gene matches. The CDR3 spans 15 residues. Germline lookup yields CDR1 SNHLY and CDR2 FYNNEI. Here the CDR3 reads CASMASGARTDTQYF. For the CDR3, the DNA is TGTGCCAGCATGGCTAGCGGGGCCCGAACAGATACGCAGTATTTT.

The CDR3: CASSLSGTGFREQYF. In DNA form, the CDR3 reads TGTGCCAGCAGTTTATCTGGGACAGGGTTTCGGGAGCAGTACTTC. This chain connects TRBV27 to TRBJ2-7; 9 positions match TRBD1. The V and J ends lost 0 bases and 7 bases, in that order; junction bases with no gene match: 7. The CDR3 is 15 amino acids. Germline assignment: CDR1 MNHEY and CDR2 SMNVEV (reference sequence).

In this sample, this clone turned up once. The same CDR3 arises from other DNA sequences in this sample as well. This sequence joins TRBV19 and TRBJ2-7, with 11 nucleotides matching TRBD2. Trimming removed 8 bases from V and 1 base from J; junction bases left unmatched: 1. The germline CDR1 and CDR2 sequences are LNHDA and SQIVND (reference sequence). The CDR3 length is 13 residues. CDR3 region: CASGTSGSYEQYF. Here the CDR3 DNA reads TGTGCCAGTGGGACTAGCGGTTCCTACGAGCAGTACTTC.

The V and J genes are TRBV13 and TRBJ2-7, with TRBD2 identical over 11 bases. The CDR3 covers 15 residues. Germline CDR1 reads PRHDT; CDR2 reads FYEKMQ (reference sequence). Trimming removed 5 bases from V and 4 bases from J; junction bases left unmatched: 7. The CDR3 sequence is CASSPGLAETYEQYF. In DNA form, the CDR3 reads TGTGCCAGCAGCCCGGGACTAGCGGAGACTTACGAGCAGTACTTC.

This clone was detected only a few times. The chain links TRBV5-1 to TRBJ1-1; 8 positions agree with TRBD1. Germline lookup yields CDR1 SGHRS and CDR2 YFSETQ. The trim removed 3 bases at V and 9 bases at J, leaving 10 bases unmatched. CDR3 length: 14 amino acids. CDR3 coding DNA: TGCGCCAGCAGCTCCGGACAGGGATTCTCCCAAGCTTTCTTT. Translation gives CASSSGQGFSQAFF.

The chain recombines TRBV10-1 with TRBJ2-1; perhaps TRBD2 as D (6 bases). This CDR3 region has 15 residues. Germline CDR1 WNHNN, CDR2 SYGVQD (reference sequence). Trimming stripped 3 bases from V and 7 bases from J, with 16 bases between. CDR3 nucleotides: TGCGCCAGCAGTGACATTATTTCTCGGGGGAATGAGCAGTTCTTC. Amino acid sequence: CASSDIISRGNEQFF.

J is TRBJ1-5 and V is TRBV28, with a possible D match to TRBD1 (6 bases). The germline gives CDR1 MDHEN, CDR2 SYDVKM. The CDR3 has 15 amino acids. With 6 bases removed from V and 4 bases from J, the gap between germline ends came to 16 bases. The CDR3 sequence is CASRPQGRRNQPQHF. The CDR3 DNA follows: TGTGCCAGCAGGCCTCAGGGGAGAAGGAATCAGCCCCAGCATTTT.

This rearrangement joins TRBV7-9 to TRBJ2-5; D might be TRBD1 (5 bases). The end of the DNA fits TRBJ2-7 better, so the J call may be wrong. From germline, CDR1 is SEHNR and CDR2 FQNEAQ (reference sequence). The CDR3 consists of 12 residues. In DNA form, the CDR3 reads TGTGCCAGCAGCACCGACAGCTACGAGCAGTACTTC. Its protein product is CASSTDSYEQYF.

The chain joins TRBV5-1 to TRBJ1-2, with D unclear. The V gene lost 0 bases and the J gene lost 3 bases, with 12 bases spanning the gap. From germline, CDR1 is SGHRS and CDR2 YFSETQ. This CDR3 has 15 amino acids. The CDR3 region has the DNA TGCGCCAGCAGCTTGGGGTCGGTGATGGACTATGGCTACACCTTC. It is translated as CASSLGSVMDYGYTF.

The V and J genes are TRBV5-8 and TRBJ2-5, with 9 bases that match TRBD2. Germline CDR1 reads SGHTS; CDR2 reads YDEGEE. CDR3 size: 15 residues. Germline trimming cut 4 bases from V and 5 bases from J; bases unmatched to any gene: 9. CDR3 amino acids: CASSLGLARQETQYF. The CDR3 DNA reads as TGTGCCAGCAGCCTAGGACTAGCGCGCCAGGAGACCCAGTACTTC. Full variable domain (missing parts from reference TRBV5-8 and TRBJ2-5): EAGVTQSPTHLIKTRGQQATLRCSPISGHTSVYWYQQALGLGLQFLLWYDEGEERNRGNFPPRFSGRQFPNYSSELNVNALELEDSALYLCASSLGLARQETQYFGPGTRLLVL.

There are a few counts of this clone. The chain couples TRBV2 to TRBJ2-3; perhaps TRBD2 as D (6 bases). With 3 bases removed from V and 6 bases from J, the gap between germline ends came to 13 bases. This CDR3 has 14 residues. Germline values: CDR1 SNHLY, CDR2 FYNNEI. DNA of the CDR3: TGTGCCAGCAGTGACGGGACTCGGACGGATACGCAGTATTTT. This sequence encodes CASSDGTRTDTQYF.

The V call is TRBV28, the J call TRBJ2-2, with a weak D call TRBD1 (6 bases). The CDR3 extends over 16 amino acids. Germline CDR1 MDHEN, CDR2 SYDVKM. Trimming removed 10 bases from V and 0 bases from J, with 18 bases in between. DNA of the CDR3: TGTGCCACCCTATTCGACAGGCCCACGAACACCGGGGAGCTGTTTTTT. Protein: CATLFDRPTNTGELFF.

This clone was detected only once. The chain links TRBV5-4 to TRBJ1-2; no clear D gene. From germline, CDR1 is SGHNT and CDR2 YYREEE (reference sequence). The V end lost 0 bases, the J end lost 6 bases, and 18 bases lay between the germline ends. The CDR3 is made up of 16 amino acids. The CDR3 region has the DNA TGTGCCAGCAGCTTGGGCAGGTACATGAGCCTTAATGGCTACACCTTC. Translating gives CASSLGRYMSLNGYTF.

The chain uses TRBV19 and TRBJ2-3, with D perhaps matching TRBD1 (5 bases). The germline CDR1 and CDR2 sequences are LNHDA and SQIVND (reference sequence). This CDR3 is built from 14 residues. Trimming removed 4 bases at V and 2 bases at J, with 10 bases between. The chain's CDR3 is CASSTRQFTDTQYF. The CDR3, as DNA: TGTGCCAGTAGTACGAGACAGTTCACAGATACGCAGTATTTT.

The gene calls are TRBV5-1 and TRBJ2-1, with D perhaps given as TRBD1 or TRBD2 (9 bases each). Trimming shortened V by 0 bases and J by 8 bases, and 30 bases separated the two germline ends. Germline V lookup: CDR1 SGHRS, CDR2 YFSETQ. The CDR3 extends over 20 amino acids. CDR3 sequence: CASSLADRGSSGGREHEQFF. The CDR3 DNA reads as TGCGCCAGCAGCTTGGCGGACAGGGGTAGTTCCGGCGGGAGGGAACATGAGCAGTTCTTC.

CDR3 in DNA: TGTGCCAGCGCAGGGGGCGGTGCCGGCGAGCAGTTCTTC. Its protein is CASAGGGAGEQFF. The chain is built from TRBV19 and TRBJ2-1; the match to TRBD1 covers 8 bases. Germline V CDR1 and CDR2: LNHDA, SQIVND (reference sequence). CDR3 size: 13 residues. V gave up 9 bases and J gave up 10 bases; unmatched junction bases: 11. Using reference TRBV19 and TRBJ2-1 for the parts outside the CDR3, the full variable domain is DGGITQSPKYLFRKEGQNVTLSCEQNLNHDAMYWYRQDPGQGLRLIYYSQIVNDFQKGDIAEGYSVSREKKESFPLTVTSAQKNPTAFYLCASAGGGAGEQFFGPGTRLTVL.